Listed here are 6 T cell receptor beta chains from one sample, sequenced in a study of blood T cell repertoires in COVID-19. Profiled with immunoSEQ multiplex PCR; TCRdb holds only in-frame clones, not every one. Of about 250,000 clones listed, approximately 82% are singletons. The sample consisted of PBMCs or T cells enriched from blood (not recorded which). The receptors were sampled from a man aged 35 to 55 who had been exposed to COVID-19.

V is TRBV19 and J is TRBJ2-3; 10 bases agree with TRBD2. The CDR3 runs 17 residues. J was trimmed by 0 bases and V by 11 bases; bases with no gene match: 14. Germline loops: CDR1 LNHDA, CDR2 SQIVND (reference sequence). The CDR3 DNA is TGTGCCCCCCCGGAAGCGGGAGGGACTCTTAGCACAGATACGCAGTATTTT. It codes for CAPPEAGGTLSTDTQYF.

CDR3 in amino acids: CASSFTARGAFF. CDR3 bases: TGTGCCAGCAGCTTCACCGCCAGAGGAGCTTTCTTT. The V and J genes are TRBV11-1 and TRBJ1-1; D is unclear. The CDR3 runs 12 residues. CDR1 SGHAT and CDR2 FQDESV come from the germline V gene (reference sequence). The ends were cut back, 3 bases at V and 10 bases at J, with 12 bases in the middle. The whole variable domain, remainder taken from reference TRBV11-1 and TRBJ1-1, is EAEVAQSPRYKITEKSQAVAFWCDPISGHATLYWYRQILGQGPELLVQFQDESVVDDSQLPKDRFSAERLKGVDSTLKIQPAELGDSAMYLCASSFTARGAFFGQGTRLTVV.

DNA for the CDR3: TGCGCCAGCAGCATACAGGGACAGCCAAGGGAGACCCAGTACTTC. Translating it yields CASSIQGQPRETQYF. The V call is TRBV5-1, the J call TRBJ2-5; 7 nucleotides agree with TRBD1. Losses at the gene ends were 4 bases for V and 5 bases for J; bases not matched to a gene: 11. Germline V gene lookup returns CDR1 SGHRS and CDR2 YFSETQ. The CDR3 length is 15 residues.

The gene calls are TRBV7-9 and TRBJ1-1; 7 bases are a match to TRBD1. J was trimmed by 0 bases and V by 3 bases; bases with no gene match: 4. CDR1 SEHNR and CDR2 FQNEAQ come from the germline V gene (reference sequence). There are 15 residues in the CDR3. CDR3 coding DNA: TGTGCCAGCAGCTTGGAGGGGGCCATGAACACTGAAGCTTTCTTT. It specifies CASSLEGAMNTEAFF.

The chain uses TRBV4-1 and TRBJ1-4; D remains unclear. V shed 0 bases and J shed 14 bases, with 19 bases lying between them. Germline loops: CDR1 MGHRA, CDR2 YSYEKL. The CDR3 consists of 15 residues. This CDR3 is CASSQDFSGSRFLFF. Written as DNA, the CDR3 is TGCGCCAGCAGCCAAGATTTCTCGGGTAGCCGTTTCCTGTTTTTT.

The genes are TRBV7-3 and TRBJ1-6, with TRBD1 matching over 10 bases. The germline CDR1 and CDR2 sequences are SGHTA and FQGTGA. The CDR3 extends over 12 amino acids. V lost 11 bases to trimming and J lost 10 bases; unmatched junction nucleotides: 5. The CDR3 DNA follows: TGTGCCGTCGGGACAGGGGACTCACCCCTCCACTTT. Amino acid sequence: CAVGTGDSPLHF.